In this sample, the clone carrying this TCR beta chain turned up a few times. Its antigen is undetermined. This sample stems from a study of T cells in Graves' hyperthyroidism and ophthalmopathy. General observations from the study: Expanded thyroid clonotypes (above 0.001) were mostly also found in blood. Ophthalmopathy cases were set apart from stable hyperthyroidism by a 13 V-J model.

It was 10 ml of fresh peripheral blood that supplied the PBMCs. Amplified regions were TCR beta CDR3 sequences from RNA transcripts. Carried out on the TCR CDR3, a first-round RT-PCR used the HTBI primer set. MiXCR was run by TCRdb on the multiplex PCR reads, yielding one entry per CDR3 protein. The sample includes some 360,000 distinct CDR3 sequences, 15% to 20% of them seen just once. This CDR3 is 13 amino acids long. Germline loops: CDR1 LGHNA, CDR2 YNFKEQ. V was pared by 8 bases and J by 5 bases, with 5 bases of the junction left unmatched. The sample taken for sequencing was blood. This sequence joins TRBV4-2 and TRBJ2-5; 10 bases are a match to TRBD2. This receptor was taken from a middle-aged woman with Graves' ophthalmopathy. In nucleotides, the CDR3 is TGTGCCAGCGCTAGCGGGAGAGAGGAGACCCAGTACTTC. This gives the protein CASASGREETQYF.